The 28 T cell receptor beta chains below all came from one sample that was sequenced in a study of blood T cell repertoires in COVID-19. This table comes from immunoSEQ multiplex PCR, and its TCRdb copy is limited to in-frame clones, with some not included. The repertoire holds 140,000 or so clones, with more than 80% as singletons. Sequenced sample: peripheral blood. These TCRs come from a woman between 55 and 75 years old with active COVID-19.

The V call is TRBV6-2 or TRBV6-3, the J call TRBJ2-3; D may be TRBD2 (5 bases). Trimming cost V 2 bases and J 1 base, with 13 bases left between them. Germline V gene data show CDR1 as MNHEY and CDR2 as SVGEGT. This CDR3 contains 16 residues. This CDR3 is CASSYVPGRGTDTQYF. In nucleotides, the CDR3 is TGTGCCAGCAGTTACGTACCGGGAAGGGGCACAGATACGCAGTATTTT.

The CDR3 region is CASSPEETQYF. The CDR3 nucleotides are TGTGCCAGCTCACCCGAAGAGACCCAGTACTTC. The chain links TRBV18 to TRBJ2-5; D is unclear. Germline V gene lookup returns CDR1 KGHSH and CDR2 LQKENI. This CDR3 contains 11 residues. V was shortened by 3 bases and J by 3 bases, with 2 bases between the two germline ends.

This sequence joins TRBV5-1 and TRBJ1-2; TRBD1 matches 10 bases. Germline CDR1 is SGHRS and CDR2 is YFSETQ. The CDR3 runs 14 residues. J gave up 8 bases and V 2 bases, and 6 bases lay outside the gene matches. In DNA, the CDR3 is TGCGCCAGCAGCTTAGGGACAGGGGCTTGGGGCTACACCTTC. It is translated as CASSLGTGAWGYTF.

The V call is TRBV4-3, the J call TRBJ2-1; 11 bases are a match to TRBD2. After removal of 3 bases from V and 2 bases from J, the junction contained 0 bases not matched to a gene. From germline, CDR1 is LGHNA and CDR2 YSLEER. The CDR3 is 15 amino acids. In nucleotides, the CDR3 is TGCGCCAGCAGCCAGACTAGCGGGGCCTACAATGAGCAGTTCTTC. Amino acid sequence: CASSQTSGAYNEQFF.

CDR3 loop: CASRYQGAYEQYF. The CDR3 bases are TGCGCCAGCAGGTACCAGGGGGCGTACGAGCAGTACTTC. The J gene is TRBJ2-7, the V gene TRBV5-1; 8 nucleotides line up with TRBD1. The junction had 5 bases not matched to a gene; V was cut back by 5 bases and J by 4 bases. The CDR3 is 13 amino acids. In germline, CDR1 is SGHRS, CDR2 YFSETQ. Looking up the rest from reference TRBV5-1 and TRBJ2-7 gives the full variable domain: KAGVTQTPRYLIKTRGQQVTLSCSPISGHRSVSWYQQTPGQGLQFLFEYFSETQRNKGNFPGRFSGRQFSNSRSEMNVSTLELGDSALYLCASRYQGAYEQYFGPGTRLTVT.

The CDR3 protein is CATSDNRGQGGEQYF. In DNA, the CDR3 is TGTGCCACCAGTGATAATAGGGGACAGGGGGGCGAGCAGTACTTC. The rearrangement joins TRBV24-1 to TRBJ2-7; 11 bases line up with TRBD1. V dropped 3 bases and J dropped 6; count of bases not matched to a gene: 6. The CDR3 contains 15 residues. Germline CDR1 reads KGHDR; CDR2 reads SFDVKD.

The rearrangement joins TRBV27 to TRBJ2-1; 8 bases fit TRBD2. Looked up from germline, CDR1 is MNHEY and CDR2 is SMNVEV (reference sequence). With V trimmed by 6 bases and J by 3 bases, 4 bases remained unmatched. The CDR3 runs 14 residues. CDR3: CASRLAVSYNEQFF. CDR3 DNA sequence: TGTGCCAGCAGACTAGCGGTTAGCTACAATGAGCAGTTCTTC.

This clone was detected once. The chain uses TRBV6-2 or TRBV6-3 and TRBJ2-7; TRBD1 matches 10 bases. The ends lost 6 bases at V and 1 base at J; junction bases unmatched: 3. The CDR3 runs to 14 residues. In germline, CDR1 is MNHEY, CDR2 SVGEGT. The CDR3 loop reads CASSRTGGSYEQYF. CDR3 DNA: TGTGCCAGCAGCCGGACAGGGGGGTCCTACGAGCAGTACTTC.

The CDR3 bases are TGTGCCAGCAGTTTAGTAGCTCGGGAGCAGTTCTTC. Amino acid sequence: CASSLVAREQFF. The V and J genes are TRBV12-3 or TRBV12-4 and TRBJ2-1; D call uncertain. V was cut by 1 base and J by 10 bases, with 8 bases left in between. This CDR3 contains 12 residues.

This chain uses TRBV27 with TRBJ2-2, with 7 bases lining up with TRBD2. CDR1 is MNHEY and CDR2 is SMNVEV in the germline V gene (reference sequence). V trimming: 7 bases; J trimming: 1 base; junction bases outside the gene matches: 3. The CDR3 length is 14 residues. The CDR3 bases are TGTGCCAGCAAGGGAGGGCGGAACACCGGGGAGCTGTTTTTT. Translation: CASKGGRNTGELFF.

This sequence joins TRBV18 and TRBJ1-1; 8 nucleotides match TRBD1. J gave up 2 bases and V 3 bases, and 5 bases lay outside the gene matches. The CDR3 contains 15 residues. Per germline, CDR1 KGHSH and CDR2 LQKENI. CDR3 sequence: CASSPRQGYNTEAFF. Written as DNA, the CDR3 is TGTGCCAGCTCACCCAGACAGGGGTATAACACTGAAGCTTTCTTT.

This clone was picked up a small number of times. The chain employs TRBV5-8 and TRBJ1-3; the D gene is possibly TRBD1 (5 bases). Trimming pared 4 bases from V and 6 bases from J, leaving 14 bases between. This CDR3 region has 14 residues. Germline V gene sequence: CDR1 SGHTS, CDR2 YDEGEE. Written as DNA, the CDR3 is TGTGCCAGCAGCCGCCTGCAGGGCATAAACACCATATATTTT. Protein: CASSRLQGINTIYF. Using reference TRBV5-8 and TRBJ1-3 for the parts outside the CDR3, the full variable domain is EAGVTQSPTHLIKTRGQQATLRCSPISGHTSVYWYQQALGLGLQFLLWYDEGEERNRGNFPPRFSGRQFPNYSSELNVNALELEDSALYLCASSRLQGINTIYFGEGSWLTVV.

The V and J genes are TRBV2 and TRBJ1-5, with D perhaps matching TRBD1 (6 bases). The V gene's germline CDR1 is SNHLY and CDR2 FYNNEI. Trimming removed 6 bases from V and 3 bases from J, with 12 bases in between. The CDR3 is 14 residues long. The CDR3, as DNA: TGTGCCAGCAGGCAGGGGAGTGCCAATCAGCCCCAGCATTTT. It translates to CASRQGSANQPQHF. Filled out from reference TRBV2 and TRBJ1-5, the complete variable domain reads EPEVTQTPSHQVTQMGQEVILRCVPISNHLYFYWYRQILGQKVEFLVSFYNNEISEKSEIFDDQFSVERPDGSNFTLKIRSTKLEDSAMYFCASRQGSANQPQHFGDGTRLSIL.

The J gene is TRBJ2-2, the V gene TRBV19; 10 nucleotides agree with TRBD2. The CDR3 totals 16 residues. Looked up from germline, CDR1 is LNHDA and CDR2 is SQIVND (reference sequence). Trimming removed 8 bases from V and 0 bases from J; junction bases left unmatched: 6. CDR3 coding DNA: TGTGCCAGTGCGGCGGGACTAGCGTCGAACACCGGGGAGCTGTTTTTT. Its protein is CASAAGLASNTGELFF.

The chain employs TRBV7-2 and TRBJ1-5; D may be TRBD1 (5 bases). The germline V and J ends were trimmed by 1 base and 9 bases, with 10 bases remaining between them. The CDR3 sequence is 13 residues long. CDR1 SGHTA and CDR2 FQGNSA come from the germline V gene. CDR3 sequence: CASSLVGVSPQHF. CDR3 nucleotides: TGTGCCAGCAGCTTAGTAGGGGTATCGCCCCAGCATTTT.

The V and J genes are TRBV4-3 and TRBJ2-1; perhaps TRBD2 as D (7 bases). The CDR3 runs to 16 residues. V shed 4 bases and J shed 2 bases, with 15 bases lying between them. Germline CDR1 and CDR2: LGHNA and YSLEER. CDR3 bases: TGCGCCAGCAGCCGATCGGGGGCGGGGGCCTACAATGAGCAGTTCTTC. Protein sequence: CASSRSGAGAYNEQFF.

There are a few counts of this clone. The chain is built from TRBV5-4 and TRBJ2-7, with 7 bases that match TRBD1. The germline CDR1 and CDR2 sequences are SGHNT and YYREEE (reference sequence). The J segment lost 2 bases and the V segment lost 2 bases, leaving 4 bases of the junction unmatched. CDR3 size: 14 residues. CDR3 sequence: CASSFRDRAYEQYF. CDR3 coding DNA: TGTGCCAGCAGCTTTCGGGACAGAGCCTACGAGCAGTACTTC.

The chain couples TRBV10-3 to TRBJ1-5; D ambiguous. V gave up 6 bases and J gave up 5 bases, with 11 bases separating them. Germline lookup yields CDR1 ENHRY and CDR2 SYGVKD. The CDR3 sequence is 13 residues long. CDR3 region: CAISNGLHQPQHF. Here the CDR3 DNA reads TGTGCCATCAGCAATGGACTCCATCAGCCCCAGCATTTT.

CDR3: CASGHTRYTEAFF. In DNA form, the CDR3 reads TGTGCCAGCGGCCACACCCGATACACTGAAGCTTTCTTT. The J gene is TRBJ1-1, the V gene TRBV11-2, with unresolved D. Trimming took 8 bases from V and 3 from J, leaving 13 bases between them. The CDR3 runs 13 residues. CDR1 and CDR2 from the germline V gene are SGHAT and FQNNGV. The variable domain in full, with the rest retrieved from reference TRBV11-2 and TRBJ1-1, is EAGVAQSPRYKIIEKRQSVAFWCNPISGHATLYWYQQILGQGPKLLIQFQNNGVVDDSQLPKDRFSAERLKGVDSTLKIQPAKLEDSAVYLCASGHTRYTEAFFGQGTRLTVV.

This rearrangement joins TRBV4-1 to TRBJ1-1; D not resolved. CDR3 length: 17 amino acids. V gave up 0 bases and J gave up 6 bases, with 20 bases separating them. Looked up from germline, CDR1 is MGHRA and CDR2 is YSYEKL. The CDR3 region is CASSQDLGLLRVPEAFF. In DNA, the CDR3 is TGCGCCAGCAGCCAAGATCTAGGACTCCTGAGGGTGCCTGAAGCTTTCTTT.

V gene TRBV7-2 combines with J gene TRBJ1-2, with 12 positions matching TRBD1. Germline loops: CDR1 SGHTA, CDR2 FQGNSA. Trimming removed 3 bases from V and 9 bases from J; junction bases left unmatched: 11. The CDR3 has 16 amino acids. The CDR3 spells CASSLGQGARGLSYTF. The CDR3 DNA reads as TGTGCCAGCAGCTTGGGACAGGGGGCGAGGGGTCTCAGCTACACCTTC.

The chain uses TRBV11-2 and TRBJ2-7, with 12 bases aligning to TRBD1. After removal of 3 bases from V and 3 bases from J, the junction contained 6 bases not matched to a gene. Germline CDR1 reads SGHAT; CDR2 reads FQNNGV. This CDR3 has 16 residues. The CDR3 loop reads CASSFSGTGGVYEQYF. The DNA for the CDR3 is TGTGCCAGCAGCTTCTCCGGGACAGGGGGCGTCTACGAGCAGTACTTC. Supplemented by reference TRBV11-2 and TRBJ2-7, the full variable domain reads EAGVAQSPRYKIIEKRQSVAFWCNPISGHATLYWYQQILGQGPKLLIQFQNNGVVDDSQLPKDRFSAERLKGVDSTLKIQPAKLEDSAVYLCASSFSGTGGVYEQYFGPGTRLTVT.

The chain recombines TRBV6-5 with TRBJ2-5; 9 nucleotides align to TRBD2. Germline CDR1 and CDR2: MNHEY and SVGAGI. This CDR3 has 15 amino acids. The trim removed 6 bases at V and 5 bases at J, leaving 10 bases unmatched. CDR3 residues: CASSRGGGRVETQYF. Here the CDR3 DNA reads TGTGCCAGCAGCCGTGGTGGCGGGAGGGTGGAGACCCAGTACTTC.

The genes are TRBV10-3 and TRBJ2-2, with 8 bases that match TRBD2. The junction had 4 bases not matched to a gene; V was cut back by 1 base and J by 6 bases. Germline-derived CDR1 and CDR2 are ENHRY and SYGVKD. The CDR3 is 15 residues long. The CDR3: CAISEFGLAPGELFF. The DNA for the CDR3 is TGTGCCATCAGTGAGTTCGGACTAGCCCCCGGGGAGCTGTTTTTT.

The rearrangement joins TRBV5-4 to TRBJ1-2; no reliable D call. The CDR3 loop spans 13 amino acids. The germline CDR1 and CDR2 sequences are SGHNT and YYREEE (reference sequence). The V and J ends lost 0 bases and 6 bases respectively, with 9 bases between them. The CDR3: CASSLDSLDGYTF. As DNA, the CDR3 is TGTGCCAGCAGCTTGGACAGCTTGGATGGCTACACCTTC.

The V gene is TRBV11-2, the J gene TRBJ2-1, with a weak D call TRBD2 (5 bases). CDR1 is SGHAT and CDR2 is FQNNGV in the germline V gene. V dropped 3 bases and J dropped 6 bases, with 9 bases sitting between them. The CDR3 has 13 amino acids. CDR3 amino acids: CASSLGSINEQFF. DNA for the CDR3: TGTGCCAGCAGCTTGGGGAGTATCAATGAGCAGTTCTTC.

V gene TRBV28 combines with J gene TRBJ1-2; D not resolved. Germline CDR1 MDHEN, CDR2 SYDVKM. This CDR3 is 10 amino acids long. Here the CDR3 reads CGCGSYGYTF. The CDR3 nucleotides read TGTGGCTGCGGGAGCTATGGCTACACCTTC.

In nucleotides, the CDR3 is TGTGCCAGCAGCGCTCTCGACCATAGCGGCTGGAGTCCGCAGTATTTT. Protein product: CASSALDHSGWSPQYF. The V and J genes are TRBV9 and TRBJ2-3, with D tentatively TRBD2 (6 bases). Deletions cut 3 bases from V and 10 bases from J, with 24 bases between. Germline V gene lookup returns CDR1 SGDLS and CDR2 YYNGEE. This CDR3 region has 16 residues. Using reference TRBV9 and TRBJ2-3 for the parts outside the CDR3, the full variable domain is DSGVTQTPKHLITATGQRVTLRCSPRSGDLSVYWYQQSLDQGLQFLIQYYNGEERAKGNILERFSAQQFPDLHSELNLSSLELGDSALYFCASSALDHSGWSPQYFGPGTRLTVL.